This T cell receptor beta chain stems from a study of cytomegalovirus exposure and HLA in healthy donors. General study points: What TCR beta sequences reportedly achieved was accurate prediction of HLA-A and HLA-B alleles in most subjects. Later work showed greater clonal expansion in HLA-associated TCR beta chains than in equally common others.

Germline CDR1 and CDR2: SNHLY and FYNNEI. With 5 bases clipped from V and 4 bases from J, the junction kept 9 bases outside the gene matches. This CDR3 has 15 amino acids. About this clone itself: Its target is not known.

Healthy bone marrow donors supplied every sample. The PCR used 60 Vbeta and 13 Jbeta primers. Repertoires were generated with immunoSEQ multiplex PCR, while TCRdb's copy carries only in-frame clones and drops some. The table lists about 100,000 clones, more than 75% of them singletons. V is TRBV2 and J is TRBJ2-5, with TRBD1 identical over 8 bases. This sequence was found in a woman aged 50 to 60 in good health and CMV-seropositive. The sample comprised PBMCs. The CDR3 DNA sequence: TGTGCCAGCAGTACCGCGGGACAGGACGGAGAGACCCAGTACTTC. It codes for CASSTAGQDGETQYF.